This TCR beta chain derives from a study of vaccination and CD4 T cells after COVID-19. Points from the study as a whole: Detection of a median roughly 84% of reactive clones in convalescent patients was confined to the period after vaccination.

By sample share, this clonotype is medium-sized. Its antigen is not identified. Treatment denoted: roughly 10-day PBMC culture with coronavirus spike peptide pools or control peptides (ViraFEST assay). Cultured CD4+ T cell DNA was sequenced using the Oncomine TCR Beta short-read assay. One entry per CDR3 protein results from TCRdb running MiXCR on the PCR reads. The sample contains 13,000 or so distinct CDR3 sequences, approximately 63% of which appear only once. The CDR3 has 15 residues. V shed 3 bases and J 4 bases; nucleotides not matched to a gene: 9. CDR1 is SGHRS and CDR2 is YFSETQ in the germline V gene.

V usage is TRBV5-1 and J usage is TRBJ1-2; 7 nucleotides agree with TRBD1. The TCR originated in a human donor who had recovered from COVID-19. Sequenced input: CD4+ T cells from blood, cultured in vitro. The CDR3 region has the DNA TGCGCCAGCAGCTCCGGAACGACAGGGCCCTATGGCTACACCTTC. Its translation is CASSSGTTGPYGYTF.